The 10 T cell receptor beta chains in this list originate from one sample, sequenced in a study of T cells in Graves' hyperthyroidism and ophthalmopathy. Amplification yielded TCR beta CDR3 regions, with RNA transcripts as the source. RT-PCR in the first round (using the HTBI primer set) targeted the TCR CDR3. MiXCR, applied by TCRdb to the multiplex PCR reads, yields one record per CDR3 protein. The profile shows around 760,000 distinct CDR3 sequences, 35% of them singletons. Sequencing was carried out using blood. The receptors here all came from a woman in her forties with Graves' hyperthyroidism.

There are many counts of this clonotype. The V gene is TRBV29-1, the J gene TRBJ2-3, with D perhaps TRBD1 or TRBD2 (6 bases each). With 5 bases removed from V and 3 bases from J, the gap between germline ends came to 12 bases. This CDR3 has 13 residues. Germline CDR1 is SQVTM and CDR2 is ANQGSEA. The CDR3 sequence: CSVPRGETDTQYF. CDR3 coding DNA: TGCAGCGTTCCGAGGGGGGAAACAGATACGCAGTATTTT.

This clonotype was counted ten times or more. The chain has TRBV29-1 and TRBJ1-2, with no clear D. CDR3 length: 11 residues. CDR1 and CDR2 from the germline V gene are SQVTM and ANQGSEA. Trimming pared 5 bases from V and 0 bases from J, leaving 4 bases between. The CDR3 spells CSVWSNYGYTF. CDR3 DNA: TGCAGCGTTTGGTCTAACTATGGCTACACCTTC.

This chain joins TRBV6-5 and TRBJ1-5; 12 positions match TRBD1. V lost 4 bases, J lost 1 base, and 5 bases stayed unmatched. This CDR3 contains 17 residues. Germline V gene lookup returns CDR1 MNHEY and CDR2 SVGAGI. The CDR3 protein is CASSSGQGAPSNQPQHF. The DNA for the CDR3 is TGTGCCAGCAGTTCGGGACAGGGGGCCCCCAGCAATCAGCCCCAGCATTTT.

This clonotype showed up just a few times. V and J are TRBV24-1 and TRBJ2-7, with D hard to call. Trimming removed 5 bases at V and 1 base at J, with 5 bases between. CDR3 length equals 12 residues. Germline-derived CDR1 and CDR2 are KGHDR and SFDVKD. CDR3 in DNA: TGTGCCACCAGTGGAGATTCCTACGAGCAGTACTTC. It translates to CATSGDSYEQYF.

This clonotype was detected ten times or more. The chain carries TRBV20-1 and TRBJ1-6; TRBD1 agrees at 7 bases. This CDR3 spans 12 amino acids. The germline CDR1 and CDR2 sequences are DFQATT and SNEGSKA (reference sequence). After removal of 6 bases from V and 9 bases from J, the junction contained 5 bases not matched to a gene. For the CDR3, the DNA is TGCAGTGCCAGACAGGGAGGTTCACCCCTCCACTTT. Amino acid sequence: CSARQGGSPLHF.

This clonotype occurred a few times. The chain couples TRBV4-3 to TRBJ1-5; D is uncertain. V lost 0 bases and J 6 bases, leaving 15 bases between the germline ends. The germline CDR1 and CDR2 sequences are LGHNA and YSLEER. CDR3 length: 16 amino acids. CDR3 in amino acids: CASSQDSVSRSQPQHF. CDR3 in DNA: TGCGCCAGCAGCCAAGATTCCGTCAGTAGGAGTCAGCCCCAGCATTTT.

This clonotype was seen repeatedly, ten times or more. The chain joins TRBV7-2 to TRBJ2-7; 15 bases align to TRBD2. The CDR3 is 15 amino acids. The V gene's germline CDR1 is SGHTA and CDR2 FQGNSA. Trimming removed 6 bases from V and 3 bases from J; junction bases left unmatched: 3. The CDR3 is CASSPGLAGGYEQYF. The DNA of the CDR3 is TGTGCCAGCAGTCCGGGACTAGCGGGAGGCTACGAGCAGTACTTC.

The table lists this clonotype with many counts. The chain employs TRBV11-2 and TRBJ1-2; D unresolved. Germline lookup yields CDR1 SGHAT and CDR2 FQNNGV. V lost 0 bases and J 2 bases, leaving 10 bases between the germline ends. There are 15 residues in the CDR3. The CDR3 region has the DNA TGTGCCAGCAGCTTAGAAAGCGCCGGGAACTATGGCTACACCTTC. Its protein is CASSLESAGNYGYTF.

This clonotype was detected ten times or more. This chain connects TRBV24-1 to TRBJ1-5, with D perhaps TRBD1 (5 bases). CDR1 is KGHDR and CDR2 is SFDVKD in the germline V gene. V lost 4 bases, J lost 6 bases, and 18 bases lay in between. CDR3 length: 16 residues. The CDR3 DNA reads TGTGCCACCAGTGACTCCGGGGATCAGGGATTTCAGCCCCAGCATTTT. This translates into CATSDSGDQGFQPQHF.

The chain combines TRBV29-1 with TRBJ1-5, with 7 bases fitting TRBD1. In germline, CDR1 is SQVTM, CDR2 ANQGSEA. The CDR3 extends over 14 amino acids. J gave up 4 bases and V 6 bases, and 9 bases lay outside the gene matches. The CDR3 loop is CSVSGTAPNQPQHF. The CDR3 DNA is TGCAGCGTCTCCGGGACAGCACCTAATCAGCCCCAGCATTTT.